This T cell receptor (beta chain) was found in a study of cytomegalovirus exposure and HLA in healthy donors. The CDR3 covers 15 residues. Between the trimmed V and J ends, which lost 1 base and 6 bases, there was a span of 16 bases. Germline CDR1 and CDR2: SGHRS and YFSETQ. Here immunoSEQ multiplex PCR was the method, and the copy in TCRdb shows in-frame clones only, minus some. The sample records about 74,000 clones, 90% to 95% being singletons. Sample: PBMCs. V gene TRBV5-1 combines with J gene TRBJ1-1, with D hard to call. This receptor was taken from a woman younger than 30 in good health and CMV-seropositive. In DNA form, the CDR3 reads TGCGCCAGCAGCTTGTCCCCCACCTCAGGTCCTGAAGCTTTCTTT. Amino acids: CASSLSPTSGPEAFF.